This T cell receptor beta chain was captured by sequencing in a study of human CD8 memory T cell subsets. Researchers made TCR beta libraries via UMI-labeled 5' RACE. TCRdb reprocessed the 5' RACE reads and stores each CDR3 protein as one record, lacking DNA. The table gives a few thousand distinct CDR3 sequences; the top ten clones make up around 30% of it. This CDR3 spans 13 amino acids. Germline V gives CDR1 SQVTM, CDR2 ANQGSEA. The source is a human donor in good health. The rearrangement joins TRBV29-1 to TRBJ1-1; TCRdb picks TRBD1, but there is no DNA to check that call. Material for sequencing was CD8+ effector memory T cells (TEM) sorted from PBMCs. Documented subset: effector memory CD8 T cells, CCR7- CD45RO+ CD95+. This chain's CDR3 is CSVARPGNTEAFF.